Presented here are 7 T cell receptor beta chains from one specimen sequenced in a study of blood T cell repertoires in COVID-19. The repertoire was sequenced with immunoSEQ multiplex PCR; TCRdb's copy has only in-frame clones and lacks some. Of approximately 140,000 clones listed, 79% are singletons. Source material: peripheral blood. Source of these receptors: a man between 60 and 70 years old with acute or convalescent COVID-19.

CDR3 bases: TGTGCCAGCAGTTCCCGGGAAGAGCTCCCCTCTGGGGCCAACGTCCTGACTTTC. This codes for CASSSREELPSGANVLTF. This chain links TRBV28 with TRBJ2-6; D might be TRBD2 (5 bases). Germline V gene sequence: CDR1 MDHEN, CDR2 SYDVKM. Between the trimmed V and J ends, which lost 4 bases and 0 bases, there was a span of 16 bases. The CDR3 is made up of 18 amino acids.

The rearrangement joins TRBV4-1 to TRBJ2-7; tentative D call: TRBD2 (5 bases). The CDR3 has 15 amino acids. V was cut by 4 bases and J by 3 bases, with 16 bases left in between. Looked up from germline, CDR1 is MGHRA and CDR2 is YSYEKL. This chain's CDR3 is CASSPGRGGVYEQYF. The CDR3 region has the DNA TGCGCCAGCAGCCCCGGACGGGGTGGTGTCTACGAGCAGTACTTC.

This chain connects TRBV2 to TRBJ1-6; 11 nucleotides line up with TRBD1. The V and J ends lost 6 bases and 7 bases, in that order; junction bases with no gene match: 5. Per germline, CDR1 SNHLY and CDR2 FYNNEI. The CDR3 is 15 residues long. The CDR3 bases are TGTGCCAGCAGGGGACAGGGGGTGTTGAATTCACCCCTCCACTTT. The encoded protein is CASRGQGVLNSPLHF.

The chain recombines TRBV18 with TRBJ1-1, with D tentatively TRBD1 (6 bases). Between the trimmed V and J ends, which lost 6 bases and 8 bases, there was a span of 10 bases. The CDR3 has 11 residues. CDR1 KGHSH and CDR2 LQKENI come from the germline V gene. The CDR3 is CASSRTGEAFF. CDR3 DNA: TGTGCCAGCTCGAGAACAGGGGAAGCTTTCTTT.

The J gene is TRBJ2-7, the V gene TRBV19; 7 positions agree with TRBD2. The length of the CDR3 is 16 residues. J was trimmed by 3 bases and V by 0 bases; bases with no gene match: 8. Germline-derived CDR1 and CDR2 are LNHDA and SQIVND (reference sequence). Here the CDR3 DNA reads TGTGCCAGTAGTATAGAACGGGAGGAGTCGTGCTACGAGCAGTACTTC. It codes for CASSIEREESCYEQYF. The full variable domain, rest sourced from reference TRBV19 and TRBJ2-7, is DGGITQSPKYLFRKEGQNVTLSCEQNLNHDAMYWYRQDPGQGLRLIYYSQIVNDFQKGDIAEGYSVSREKKESFPLTVTSAQKNPTAFYLCASSIEREESCYEQYFGPGTRLTVT.

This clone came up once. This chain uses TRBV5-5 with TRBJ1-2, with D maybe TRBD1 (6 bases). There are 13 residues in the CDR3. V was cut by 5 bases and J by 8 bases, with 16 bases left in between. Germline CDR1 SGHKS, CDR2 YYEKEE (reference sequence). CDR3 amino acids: CASSSLQGRGYTF. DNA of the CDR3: TGTGCCAGCAGTTCTCTACAGGGCCGGGGCTACACCTTC.

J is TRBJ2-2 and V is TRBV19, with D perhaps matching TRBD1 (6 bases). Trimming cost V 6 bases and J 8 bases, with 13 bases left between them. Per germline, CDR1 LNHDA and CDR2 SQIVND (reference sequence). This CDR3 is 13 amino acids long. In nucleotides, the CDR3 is TGTGCCAGTAGCGGACAGCCGGCTGGGGAGCTGTTTTTT. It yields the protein CASSGQPAGELFF.